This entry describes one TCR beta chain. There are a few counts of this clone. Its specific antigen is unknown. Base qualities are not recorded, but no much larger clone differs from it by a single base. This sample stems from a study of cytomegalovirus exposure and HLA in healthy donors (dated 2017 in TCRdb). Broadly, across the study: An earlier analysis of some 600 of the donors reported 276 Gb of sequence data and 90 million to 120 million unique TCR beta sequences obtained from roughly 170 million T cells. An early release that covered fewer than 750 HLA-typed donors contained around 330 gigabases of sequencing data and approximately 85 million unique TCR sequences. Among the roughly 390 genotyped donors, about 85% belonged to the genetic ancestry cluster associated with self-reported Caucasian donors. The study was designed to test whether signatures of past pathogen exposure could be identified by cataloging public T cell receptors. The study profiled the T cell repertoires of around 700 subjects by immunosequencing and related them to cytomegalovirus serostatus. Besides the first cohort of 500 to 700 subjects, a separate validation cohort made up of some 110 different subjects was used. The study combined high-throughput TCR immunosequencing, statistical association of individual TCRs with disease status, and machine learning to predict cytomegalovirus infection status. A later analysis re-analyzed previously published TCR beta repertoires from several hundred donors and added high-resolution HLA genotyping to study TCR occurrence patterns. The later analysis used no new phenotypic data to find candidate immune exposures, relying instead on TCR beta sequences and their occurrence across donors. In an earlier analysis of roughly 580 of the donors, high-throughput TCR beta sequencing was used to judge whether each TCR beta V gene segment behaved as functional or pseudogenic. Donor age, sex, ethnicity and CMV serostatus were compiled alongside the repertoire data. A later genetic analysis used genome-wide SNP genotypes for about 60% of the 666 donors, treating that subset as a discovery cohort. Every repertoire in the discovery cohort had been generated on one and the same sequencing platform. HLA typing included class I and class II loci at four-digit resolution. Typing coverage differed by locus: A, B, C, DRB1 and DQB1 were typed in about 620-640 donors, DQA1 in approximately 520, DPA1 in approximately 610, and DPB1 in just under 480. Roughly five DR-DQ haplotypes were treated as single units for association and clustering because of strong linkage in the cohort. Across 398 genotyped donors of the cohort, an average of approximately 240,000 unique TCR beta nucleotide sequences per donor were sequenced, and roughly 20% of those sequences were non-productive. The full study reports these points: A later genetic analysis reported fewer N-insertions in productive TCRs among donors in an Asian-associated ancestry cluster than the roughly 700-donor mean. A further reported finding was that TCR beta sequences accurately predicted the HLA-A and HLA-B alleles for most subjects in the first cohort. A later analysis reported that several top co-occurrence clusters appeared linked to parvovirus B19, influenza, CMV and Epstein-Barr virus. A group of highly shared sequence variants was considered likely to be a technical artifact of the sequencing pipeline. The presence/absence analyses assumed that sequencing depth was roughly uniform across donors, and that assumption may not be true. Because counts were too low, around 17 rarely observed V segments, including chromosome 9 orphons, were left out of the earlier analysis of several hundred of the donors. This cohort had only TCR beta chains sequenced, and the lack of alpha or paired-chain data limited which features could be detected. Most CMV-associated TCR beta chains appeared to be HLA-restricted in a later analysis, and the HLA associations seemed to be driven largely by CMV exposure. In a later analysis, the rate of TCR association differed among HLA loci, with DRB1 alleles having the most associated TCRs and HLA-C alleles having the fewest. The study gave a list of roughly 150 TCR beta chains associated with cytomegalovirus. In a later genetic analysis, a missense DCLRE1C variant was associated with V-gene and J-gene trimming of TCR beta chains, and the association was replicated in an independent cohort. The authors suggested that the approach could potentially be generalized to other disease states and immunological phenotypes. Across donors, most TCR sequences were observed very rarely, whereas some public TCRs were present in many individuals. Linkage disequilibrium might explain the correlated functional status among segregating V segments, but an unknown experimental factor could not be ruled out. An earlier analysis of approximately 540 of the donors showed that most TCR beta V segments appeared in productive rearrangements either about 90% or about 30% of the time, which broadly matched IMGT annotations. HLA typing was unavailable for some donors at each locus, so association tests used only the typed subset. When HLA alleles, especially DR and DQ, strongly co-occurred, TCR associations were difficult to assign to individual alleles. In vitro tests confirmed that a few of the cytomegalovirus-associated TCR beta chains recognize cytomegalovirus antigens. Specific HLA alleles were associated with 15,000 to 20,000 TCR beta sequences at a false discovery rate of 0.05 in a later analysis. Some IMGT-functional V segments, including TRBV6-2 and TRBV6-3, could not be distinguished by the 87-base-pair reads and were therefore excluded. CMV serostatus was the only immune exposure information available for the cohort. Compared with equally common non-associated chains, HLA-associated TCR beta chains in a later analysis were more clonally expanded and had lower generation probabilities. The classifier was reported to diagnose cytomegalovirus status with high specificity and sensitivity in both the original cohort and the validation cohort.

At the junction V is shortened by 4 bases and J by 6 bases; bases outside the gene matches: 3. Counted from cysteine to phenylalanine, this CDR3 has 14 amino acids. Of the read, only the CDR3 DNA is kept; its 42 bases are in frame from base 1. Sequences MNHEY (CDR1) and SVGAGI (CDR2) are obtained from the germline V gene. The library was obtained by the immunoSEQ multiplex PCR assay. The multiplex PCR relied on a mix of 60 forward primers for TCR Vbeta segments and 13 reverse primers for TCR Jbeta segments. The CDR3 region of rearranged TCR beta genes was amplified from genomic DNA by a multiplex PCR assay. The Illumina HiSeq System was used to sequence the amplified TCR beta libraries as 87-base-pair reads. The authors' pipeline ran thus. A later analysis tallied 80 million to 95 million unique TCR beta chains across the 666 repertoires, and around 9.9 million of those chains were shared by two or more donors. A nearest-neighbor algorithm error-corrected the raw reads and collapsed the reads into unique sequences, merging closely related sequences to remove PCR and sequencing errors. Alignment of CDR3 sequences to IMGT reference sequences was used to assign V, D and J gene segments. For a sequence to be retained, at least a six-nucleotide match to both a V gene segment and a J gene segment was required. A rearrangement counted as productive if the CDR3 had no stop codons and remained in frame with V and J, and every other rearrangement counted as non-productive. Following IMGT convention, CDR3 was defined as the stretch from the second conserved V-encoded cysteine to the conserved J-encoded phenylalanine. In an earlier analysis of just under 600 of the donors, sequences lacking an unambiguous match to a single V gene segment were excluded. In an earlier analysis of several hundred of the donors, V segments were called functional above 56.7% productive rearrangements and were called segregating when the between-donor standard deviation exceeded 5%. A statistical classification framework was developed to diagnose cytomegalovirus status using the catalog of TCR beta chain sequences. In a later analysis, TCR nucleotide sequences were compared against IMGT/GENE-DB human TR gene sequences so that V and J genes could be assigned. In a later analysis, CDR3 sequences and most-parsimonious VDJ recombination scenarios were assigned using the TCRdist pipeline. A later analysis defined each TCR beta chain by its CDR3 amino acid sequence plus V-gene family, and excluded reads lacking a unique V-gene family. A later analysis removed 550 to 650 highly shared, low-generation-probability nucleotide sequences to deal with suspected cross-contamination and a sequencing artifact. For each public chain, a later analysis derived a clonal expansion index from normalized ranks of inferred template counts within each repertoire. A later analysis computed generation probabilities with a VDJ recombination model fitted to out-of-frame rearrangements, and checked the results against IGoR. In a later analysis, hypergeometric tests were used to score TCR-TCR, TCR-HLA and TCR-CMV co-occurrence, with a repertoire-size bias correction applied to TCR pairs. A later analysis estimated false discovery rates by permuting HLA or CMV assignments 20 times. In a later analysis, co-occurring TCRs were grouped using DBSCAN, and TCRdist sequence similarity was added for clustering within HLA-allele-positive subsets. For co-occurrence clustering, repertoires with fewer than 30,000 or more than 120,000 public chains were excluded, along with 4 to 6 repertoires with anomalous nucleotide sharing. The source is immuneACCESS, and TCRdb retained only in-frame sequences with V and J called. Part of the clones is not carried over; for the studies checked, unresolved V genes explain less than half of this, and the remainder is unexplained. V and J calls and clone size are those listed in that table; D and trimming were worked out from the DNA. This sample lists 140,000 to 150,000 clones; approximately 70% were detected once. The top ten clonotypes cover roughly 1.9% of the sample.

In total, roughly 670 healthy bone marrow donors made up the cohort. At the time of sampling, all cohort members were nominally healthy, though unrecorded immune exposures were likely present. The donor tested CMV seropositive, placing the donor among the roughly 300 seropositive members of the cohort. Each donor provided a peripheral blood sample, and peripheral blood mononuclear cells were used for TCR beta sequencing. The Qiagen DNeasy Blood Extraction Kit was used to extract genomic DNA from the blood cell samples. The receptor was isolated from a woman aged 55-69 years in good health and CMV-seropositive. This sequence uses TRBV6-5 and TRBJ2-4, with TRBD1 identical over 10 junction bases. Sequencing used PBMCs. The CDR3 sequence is CASSLGQGRNIQYF. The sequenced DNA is TGTGCCAGCAGTTTGGGACAGGGGAGAAACATTCAGTACTTC.